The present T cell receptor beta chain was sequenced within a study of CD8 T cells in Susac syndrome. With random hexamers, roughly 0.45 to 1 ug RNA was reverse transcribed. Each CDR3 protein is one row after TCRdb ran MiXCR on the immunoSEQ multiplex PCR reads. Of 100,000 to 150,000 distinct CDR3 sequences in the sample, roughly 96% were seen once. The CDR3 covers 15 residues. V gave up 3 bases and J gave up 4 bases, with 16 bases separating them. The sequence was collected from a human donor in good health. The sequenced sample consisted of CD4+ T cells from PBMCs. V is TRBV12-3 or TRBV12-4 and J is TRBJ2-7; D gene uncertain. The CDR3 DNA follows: TGTGCCAGCAGTTTCGGCGATACAACTTTGTACGAGCAGTACTTC. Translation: CASSFGDTTLYEQYF.